Presented here are 23 T cell receptor beta chains from one specimen sequenced in a study of blood T cell repertoires in COVID-19. Sequenced by immunoSEQ multiplex PCR; TCRdb stores in-frame clones only, minus some. Among about 150,000 clones listed, around 91% were seen once. The sample comprised peripheral blood. All receptors derive from a woman aged 60 to 75 with active COVID-19.

This chain links TRBV18 with TRBJ2-1, with D possibly TRBD1 on 6 matching bases. CDR1 and CDR2 (germline): KGHSH, LQKENI. V was pared by 1 base and J by 3 bases, with 13 bases between. The CDR3 sequence is 16 residues long. CDR3 DNA sequence: TGTGCCAGCTCACCACTTCTACAGGGAAACTACAATGAGCAGTTCTTC. Translating it yields CASSPLLQGNYNEQFF. Full variable domain (missing parts from reference TRBV18 and TRBJ2-1): NAGVMQNPRHLVRRRGQEARLRCSPMKGHSHVYWYRQLPEEGLKFMVYLQKENIIDESGMPKERFSAEFPKEGPSILRIQQVVRGDSAAYFCASSPLLQGNYNEQFFGPGTRLTVL.

J is TRBJ2-5 and V is TRBV7-8; 11 bases map to TRBD1. The germline CDR1 and CDR2 sequences are SGHVS and FQNEAQ. This CDR3 has 16 residues. J lost 10 bases, V lost 4 bases, and 14 bases had no gene match. CDR3 bases: TGTGCCAGCAGCTCAGGACAGGGGGCCGCGGCTAGGAACCAGTACTTC. Its translation is CASSSGQGAAARNQYF.

The chain employs TRBV5-1 and TRBJ1-1, with D perhaps TRBD1 (6 bases). The CDR3 is 14 residues long. V lost 4 bases to trimming and J lost 7 bases, with 17 bases between them. CDR1 is SGHRS and CDR2 is YFSETQ in the germline V gene. The CDR3 loop reads CASSGGQPGNEAFF. In nucleotides, the CDR3 is TGCGCCAGCAGCGGCGGACAGCCGGGGAATGAAGCTTTCTTT. The full variable domain, rest sourced from reference TRBV5-1 and TRBJ1-1, is KAGVTQTPRYLIKTRGQQVTLSCSPISGHRSVSWYQQTPGQGLQFLFEYFSETQRNKGNFPGRFSGRQFSNSRSEMNVSTLELGDSALYLCASSGGQPGNEAFFGQGTRLTVV.

This clone was found once. V and J are TRBV5-1 and TRBJ2-7; D is possibly TRBD2 (6 bases). V lost 2 bases, J lost 0 bases, and 9 bases lay in between. The germline V gene encodes CDR1 SGHRS and CDR2 YFSETQ. The CDR3 spans 14 residues. CDR3 DNA sequence: TGCGCCAGCAGCTTAGGCGGGGTCTCCTACGAGCAGTACTTC. Protein product: CASSLGGVSYEQYF.

In its sample, this clone is medium-sized. The rearrangement uses TRBV3-1 (or the pseudogene TRBV3-2) and TRBJ2-1; 8 bases agree with TRBD2. There are 15 residues in the CDR3. With V trimmed by 3 bases and J by 7 bases, 8 bases remained unmatched. Germline CDR1 reads LGHDT; CDR2 reads YNNKEL (reference sequence). This CDR3 reads CASSHDSGAQNEQFF. The CDR3 coding sequence is TGTGCCAGCAGCCACGATAGCGGGGCACAAAATGAGCAGTTCTTC.

This clone has only a few counts. The chain combines TRBV9 with TRBJ1-1; D gene uncertain. The CDR3 runs 13 residues. The germline V gene encodes CDR1 SGDLS and CDR2 YYNGEE. V lost 0 bases, J lost 4 bases, and 7 bases lay in between. The CDR3: CASSVATSTEAFF. The CDR3 bases are TGTGCCAGCAGCGTAGCTACGAGCACTGAAGCTTTCTTT. Combining the CDR3 with reference TRBV9 and TRBJ1-1 gives the whole variable domain DSGVTQTPKHLITATGQRVTLRCSPRSGDLSVYWYQQSLDQGLQFLIQYYNGEERAKGNILERFSAQQFPDLHSELNLSSLELGDSALYFCASSVATSTEAFFGQGTRLTVV.

CDR3 DNA sequence: TGTGCCAGCAGTCGACGCCAGGGGAAGGCTTTCTTT. Encoded protein: CASSRRQGKAFF. The chain carries TRBV12-3 or TRBV12-4 and TRBJ1-1, with D possibly being TRBD1 (6 bases). This CDR3 contains 12 residues. Trimming cost V 5 bases and J 11 bases, with 15 bases left between them.

As for this clone: A much larger clonotype is one base distant, so this may be a read error. Other DNA sequences of this sample code for an identical CDR3. The chain employs TRBV27 and TRBJ2-2, with TRBD2 matching over 9 bases. Germline CDR1 MNHEY, CDR2 SMNVEV (reference sequence). This CDR3 contains 16 residues. The V and J ends lost 2 bases and 2 bases, in that order; junction bases with no gene match: 3. CDR3 region: CASSLPSGTNTGELFF. The CDR3 DNA sequence: TGTGCCAGCAGTTTACCTAGCGGGACCAACACCGGGGAGCTGTTTTTT.

The V gene is TRBV6-2 or TRBV6-3, the J gene TRBJ2-7; 8 bases align to TRBD1. CDR1 and CDR2 from the germline V gene are MNHEY and SVGEGT. CDR3 length: 14 amino acids. The V segment lost 0 bases and the J segment 2 bases; nucleotides outside the gene matches: 0. CDR3 in DNA: TGTGCCAGCAGTTACTCGACAGGGGCCTACGAGCAGTACTTC. Translated, it gives CASSYSTGAYEQYF.

CDR3 sequence (DNA): TGTGCCAGTAGTTTCGGGAGTCAACCAGCGGAGACCCAGTACTTC. This gives the protein CASSFGSQPAETQYF. This chain joins TRBV19 and TRBJ2-5, with D maybe TRBD2 (6 bases). V lost 5 bases, J lost 5 bases, and 18 bases lay in between. CDR1 is LNHDA, CDR2 SQIVND, per germline (reference sequence). The CDR3 is 15 residues long.

This chain links TRBV28 with TRBJ2-5; 10 bases fit TRBD1. This CDR3 contains 13 residues. Germline-derived CDR1 and CDR2 are MDHEN and SYDVKM. Trimming cost V 11 bases and J 1 base; bases outside gene matches: 4. The CDR3 loop reads CASRTGGQETQYF. The CDR3 nucleotides are TGTGCCTCCCGGACAGGGGGCCAAGAGACCCAGTACTTC.

J is TRBJ1-5 and V is TRBV25-1; D perhaps matches TRBD1 (6 bases). Germline V gene lookup returns CDR1 MGHDK and CDR2 SYGVNS. The CDR3 runs 16 residues. Trimming removed 3 bases from V and 2 bases from J, with 14 bases in between. The CDR3 sequence: CASSDPRGRGNQPQHF. Here the CDR3 DNA reads TGTGCCAGCAGTGATCCTAGGGGGAGAGGCAATCAGCCCCAGCATTTT.

The chain carries TRBV13 and TRBJ2-1; 16 nucleotides agree with TRBD2. Per the germline V gene, CDR1 is PRHDT and CDR2 is FYEKMQ (reference sequence). The CDR3 is 18 residues long. With V trimmed by 5 bases and J by 10 bases, 14 bases remained unmatched. The CDR3 reads CASSLVPGLAGGPLEQFF. As DNA, the CDR3 is TGTGCCAGCAGCCTGGTCCCGGGACTAGCGGGAGGGCCCTTGGAGCAGTTCTTC.

The chain joins TRBV7-3 to TRBJ2-2; unclear D gene. Germline lookup yields CDR1 SGHTA and CDR2 FQGTGA. The CDR3 length is 14 residues. V was clipped by 1 base and J by 7 bases, with 10 bases between them. The CDR3: CASSLKSGLGELFF. The DNA for the CDR3 is TGTGCCAGCAGCTTAAAGTCAGGCCTCGGGGAGCTGTTTTTT.

The rearrangement joins TRBV2 to TRBJ2-6; TRBD2 matches at 8 bases. Germline CDR1 is SNHLY and CDR2 is FYNNEI. J gave up 0 bases and V 6 bases, and 4 bases lay outside the gene matches. CDR3 length: 16 amino acids. The CDR3, as DNA: TGTGCCAGCAGATTAGCGGGGTACTCTGGGGCCAACGTCCTGACTTTC. It specifies CASRLAGYSGANVLTF.

For this clone: A read error may account for a junction end that differs from germline. The chain recombines TRBV6-1 with TRBJ1-1, with 8 bases fitting TRBD1. The CDR3 is 16 amino acids. Per germline, CDR1 MNHNS and CDR2 SASEGT. CDR3 region: CASSEGTGRMNTEAFF. DNA for the CDR3: TGTGCCAGCAGCGAAGGGACAGGAAGAATGAACACTGAAGCTTTCTTT.

The chain links TRBV6-6 to TRBJ1-5; possible D gene TRBD1, 5 bases. V was clipped by 0 bases and J by 4 bases, with 10 bases between them. CDR3 size: 15 residues. Looked up from germline, CDR1 is MNHNY and CDR2 is SVGAGI (reference sequence). The CDR3 loop reads CASSYSEGRNQPQHF. The CDR3 coding sequence is TGTGCCAGCAGTTACTCGGAGGGGAGGAATCAGCCCCAGCATTTT.

The rearrangement joins TRBV5-4 to TRBJ2-1; possibly TRBD2 for D (5 bases). This CDR3 has 12 amino acids. Looked up from germline, CDR1 is SGHNT and CDR2 is YYREEE (reference sequence). V lost 4 bases and J 9 bases, leaving 11 bases between the germline ends. CDR3 DNA: TGTGCCAGCAGCCCGGCCCGGGGTGAGCAGTTCTTC. The encoded protein is CASSPARGEQFF.

The rearrangement links TRBV14 to TRBJ2-1; D remains ambiguous. The CDR3 is 14 residues long. V was pared by 2 bases and J by 15 bases, with 20 bases between. Germline V gene data show CDR1 as SGHDN and CDR2 as FVKESK. The CDR3 coding sequence is TGTGCCAGCAGCCAACGGATGGAGACTCGCGTGGCGTTCTTC. Its protein product is CASSQRMETRVAFF. Combining the CDR3 with reference TRBV14 and TRBJ2-1 gives the whole variable domain EAGVTQFPSHSVIEKGQTVTLRCDPISGHDNLYWYRRVMGKEIKFLLHFVKESKQDESGMPNNRFLAERTGGTYSTLKVQPAELEDSGVYFCASSQRMETRVAFFGPGTRLTVL.

In this sample, this clone turned up once. The J gene is TRBJ2-2, the V gene TRBV2; 10 bases are shared with TRBD1. CDR1 and CDR2 (germline): SNHLY, FYNNEI. J lost 10 bases, V lost 11 bases, and 7 bases had no gene match. The CDR3 contains 12 residues. CDR3 amino acids: CAPGQGSEELFF. The CDR3 nucleotides read TGTGCCCCGGGACAGGGGTCTGAGGAGCTGTTTTTT.

V gene TRBV28 combines with J gene TRBJ2-3; 13 bases map to TRBD2. The germline CDR1 and CDR2 sequences are MDHEN and SYDVKM. The CDR3 has 16 amino acids. With V trimmed by 6 bases and J by 2 bases, 5 bases remained unmatched. CDR3 nucleotides: TGTGCCAGCAGCCGGGGGACTAGCGGGATCACAGATACGCAGTATTTT. Residues: CASSRGTSGITDTQYF.

This rearrangement joins TRBV19 to TRBJ1-3, with D possibly matching TRBD1 (6 bases). The CDR3 is made up of 15 amino acids. Germline-derived CDR1 and CDR2 are LNHDA and SQIVND (reference sequence). V lost 4 bases and J lost 2, with 12 bases in between. The CDR3 coding sequence is TGTGCCAGTAGTAGACCGGGACACCCTGGAAACACCATATATTTT. It encodes CASSRPGHPGNTIYF.

This chain links TRBV29-1 with TRBJ2-2, with no clear D. Trimming shortened V by 1 base and J by 4 bases, and 10 bases separated the two germline ends. This CDR3 spans 14 amino acids. Germline V gives CDR1 SQVTM, CDR2 ANQGSEA. The CDR3 reads CSVEGPGFTGELFF. DNA for the CDR3: TGCAGCGTTGAAGGTCCAGGTTTCACCGGGGAGCTGTTTTTT.